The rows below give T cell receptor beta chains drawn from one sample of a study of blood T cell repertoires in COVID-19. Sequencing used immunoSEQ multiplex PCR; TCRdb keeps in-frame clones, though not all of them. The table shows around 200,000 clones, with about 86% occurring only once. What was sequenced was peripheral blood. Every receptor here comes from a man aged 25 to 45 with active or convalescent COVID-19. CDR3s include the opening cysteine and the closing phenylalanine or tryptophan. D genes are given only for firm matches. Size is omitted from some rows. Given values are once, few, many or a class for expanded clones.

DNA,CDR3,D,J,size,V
TGTGCCACCAAGACAGCGGGCACTGAAGCTTTCTTT,CATKTAGTEAFF,NA,TRBJ1-1,many,TRBV19
TGTGCCAGTACCCATCCAACTAATGAAAAACTGTTTTTT,CASTHPTNEKLFF,NA,TRBJ1-4,NA,TRBV19
TGTGCCAGCAGCGGTAGACCGACACGGACCGGGGAGCTGTTTTTT,CASSGRPTRTGELFF,NA,TRBJ2-2,once,TRBV7-9
TGCAGCGCCGGGGGGGAGACTGGAAACACCATATATTTT,CSAGGETGNTIYF,NA,TRBJ1-3,NA,TRBV29-1
TGTGCCACCAGCCTACAGGGCGGCTATGGCTACACCTTC,CATSLQGGYGYTF,NA,TRBJ1-2,NA,TRBV24-1
TGTGCCAGCAGCAACCGGGACACTCCCTACGAGCAGTACTTC,CASSNRDTPYEQYF,NA,TRBJ2-7,NA,TRBV14
TGTGCCAGCTCTCTCGATGCAGGATCTAACTATGGCTACACCTTC,CASSLDAGSNYGYTF,NA,TRBJ1-2,once,TRBV18
TGTGCCAGTATCTCCGTAAGAGGGGGACATGAAAAACTGTTTTTT,CASISVRGGHEKLFF,NA,TRBJ1-4,NA,TRBV19
TGTGCCAGCAGCGGAGGACAGGGAAATATGAACACTGAAGCTTTCTTT,CASSGGQGNMNTEAFF,TRBD1,TRBJ1-1,NA,TRBV11-1
TGCGCCAGCAGCTTAAGGGGCGAGAAGAACACTGAAGCTTTCTTT,CASSLRGEKNTEAFF,NA,TRBJ1-1,NA,TRBV5-1
TGTGCCAGCAGTCGGACAGGGGGCTACGAGCAGTACTTC,CASSRTGGYEQYF,TRBD1,TRBJ2-7,NA,TRBV12-3/TRBV12-4
TGTGCCAGTAGTTCTACCACCAATCAGCCCCAGCATTTT,CASSSTTNQPQHF,NA,TRBJ1-5,NA,TRBV19
TGCGCCAGCAGCCAACCTTCCCGGGACAGGGCCACCTCCTACAATGAGCAGTTCTTC,CASSQPSRDRATSYNEQFF,TRBD1,TRBJ2-1,once,TRBV4-1
TGTGCCACCAGTGCCCAGGGGGACAGGGGGTACGAGCAGTACTTC,CATSAQGDRGYEQYF,TRBD1,TRBJ2-7,NA,TRBV24-1
TGTGCCAGCAGACAGGGCGGGAACACCGGGGAGCTGTTTTTT,CASRQGGNTGELFF,NA,TRBJ2-2,NA,TRBV27
TGTGCCAGTAGTAGGGACAGGGAGGTTCTGATGAACACTGAAGCTTTCTTT,CASSRDREVLMNTEAFF,TRBD1,TRBJ1-1,NA,TRBV19
TGTGCCAGCAGAACTGAATATCGGGGAGACACTGAAGCTTTCTTT,CASRTEYRGDTEAFF,NA,TRBJ1-1,NA,TRBV11-2
TGCGCCAGCAGCCAAGATCCTGCGGCCCCCAATGAGCAGTTCTTC,CASSQDPAAPNEQFF,NA,TRBJ2-1,NA,TRBV4-1
TGTGCCAGCGGCGGGGGTCTTGCCACTGAAGCTTTCTTT,CASGGGLATEAFF,NA,TRBJ1-1,NA,TRBV6-5
TGTGCCAGCAGCTTAGCGGGACAGGGGGTTGGTCAGCCCCAGCATTTT,CASSLAGQGVGQPQHF,TRBD1,TRBJ1-5,NA,TRBV7-2
TGTGCCAGCGGGCAGCGGTACAATGAGCAGTTCTTC,CASGQRYNEQFF,NA,TRBJ2-1,NA,TRBV2
TGTGCCAGCAGAGACTCAGGGTCCTATGGCTACACCTTC,CASRDSGSYGYTF,NA,TRBJ1-2,NA,TRBV12-3/TRBV12-4
TGTGCCAGCAGCGCCGGGTCTTGGCCCCAGCATTTT,CASSAGSWPQHF,NA,TRBJ1-5,NA,TRBV6-2/TRBV6-3
TGTGCCAGCAGTTACGCCCGGGACACCTCCTACGAGCAGTACTTC,CASSYARDTSYEQYF,NA,TRBJ2-7,NA,TRBV6-5
TGTGCCAGCAGTTTATTATCTAGCGGGATCAGCGTGCAGTACTTC,CASSLLSSGISVQYF,TRBD2,TRBJ2-7,NA,TRBV27
TGTGCCAGCAGCCAAGGGTCTGATCAGGGGCGGGTCTATGGCTACACCTTC,CASSQGSDQGRVYGYTF,NA,TRBJ1-2,NA,TRBV3-1/TRBV3-2